This TCR beta chain came from a study of Ad26.COV2.S vaccination and SARS-CoV-2 variants. Measured with immunoSEQ multiplex PCR; TCRdb has only the in-frame clones, and not every one. This sample has 400,000 to 500,000 clones, with around nine tenths found just once. J gave up 6 bases and V 4 bases, and 9 bases lay outside the gene matches. The CDR3 is made up of 16 amino acids. The germline V gene has CDR1 LGHDT and CDR2 YNNKEL (reference sequence). Stated treatment: 19 received Ad26.COV2.S at low or high dose, single or two shots; five or six received placebo; per-sample allocation not given. Collection of samples fell on day 63 after the first vaccine or placebo injection. Concerning this clone: Its antigen is unknown.

Whole-study findings and limits: It was found that vaccine and placebo recipients had similar non-spike TCR breadth. Relative to placebo recipients, vaccine recipients exhibited elevated spike-specific TCR breadth.

The sequence was obtained from a person aged 18-60 years who received the Ad26.COV2.S COVID-19 vaccine or a placebo. This specimen was peripheral blood, taken in a trial of Ad26.COV2.S vaccine versus placebo. The rearrangement joins TRBV3-1 (or the pseudogene TRBV3-2) to TRBJ2-2, with TRBD2 matching over 9 bases. The DNA of the CDR3 is TGTGCCAGCAGCCTGTGGGTGGCTAGCGGGGCCGGGGAGCTGTTTTTT. Translated: CASSLWVASGAGELFF.